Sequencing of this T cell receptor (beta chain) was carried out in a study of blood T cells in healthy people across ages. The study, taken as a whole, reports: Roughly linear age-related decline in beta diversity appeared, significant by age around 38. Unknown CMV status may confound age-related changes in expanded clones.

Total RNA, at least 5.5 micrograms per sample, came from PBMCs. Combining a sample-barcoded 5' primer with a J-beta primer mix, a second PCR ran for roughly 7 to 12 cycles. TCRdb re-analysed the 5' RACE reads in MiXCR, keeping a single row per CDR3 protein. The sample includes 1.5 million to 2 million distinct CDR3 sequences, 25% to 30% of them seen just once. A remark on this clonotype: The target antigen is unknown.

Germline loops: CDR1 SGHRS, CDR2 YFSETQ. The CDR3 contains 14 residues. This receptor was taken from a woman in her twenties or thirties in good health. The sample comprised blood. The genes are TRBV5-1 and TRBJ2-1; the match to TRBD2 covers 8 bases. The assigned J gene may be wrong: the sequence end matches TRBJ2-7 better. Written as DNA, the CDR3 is TGCGCCAGCATAATTAGCGGGACCTACAATGAGCAGTACTTC. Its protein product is CASIISGTYNEQYF.